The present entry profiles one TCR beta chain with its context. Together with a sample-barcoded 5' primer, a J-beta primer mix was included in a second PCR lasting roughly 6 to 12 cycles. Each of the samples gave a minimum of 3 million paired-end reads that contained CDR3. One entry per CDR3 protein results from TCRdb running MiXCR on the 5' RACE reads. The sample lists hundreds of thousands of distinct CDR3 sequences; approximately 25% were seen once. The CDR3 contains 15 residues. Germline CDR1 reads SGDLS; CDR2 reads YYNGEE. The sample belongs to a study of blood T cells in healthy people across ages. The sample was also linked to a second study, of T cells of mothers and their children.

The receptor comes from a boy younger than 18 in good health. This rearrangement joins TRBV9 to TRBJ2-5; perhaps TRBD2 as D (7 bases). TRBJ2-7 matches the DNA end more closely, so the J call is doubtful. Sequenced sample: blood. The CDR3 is CASSVGGLGAYEQYF. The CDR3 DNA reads TGTGCCAGCAGCGTCGGGGGGCTCGGCGCCTACGAGCAGTACTTC.